A selection of T cell receptor beta chains follows, all from one sample in a study of blood T cell repertoires in COVID-19. Sequencing used immunoSEQ multiplex PCR; TCRdb keeps in-frame clones, though not all of them. The sample consists of fewer than 120,000 clones, roughly 87% of them appearing once. Sequenced input: peripheral blood. The source of these receptors is a human donor in a cohort sampled during active COVID-19. The CDR3 runs from the conserved cysteine through the conserved F or W. Each record gives: CDR3 length, V gene, CDR3 protein.

17	TRBV7-9	CAPGVPGQSASGNTIYF
13	TRBV7-2	CASSPSGEVGYTF
15	TRBV19	CASSITTGQTYEQYF
14	TRBV6-6	CASTDPDRENEQFF
14	TRBV27	CASRGLRNNSPLHF
15	TRBV5-8	CASSLAGQGTDTQYF
16	TRBV6-2/TRBV6-3	CASSYETGGGSTEAFF
14	TRBV18	CASSPYQGQGEQYF
13	TRBV7-3	CASSLIQNNEQFF
14	TRBV3-1/TRBV3-2	CASSHRQQGLGYTF
13	TRBV29-1	CSVGGTGRETQYF
15	TRBV7-2	CASSWRQGSNYGYTF
16	TRBV5-1	CASTPGGGQGTYEQFF
16	TRBV7-2	CASSAPSGQPKSGYTF
17	TRBV4-1	CASSQEDSGLAKNIQYF
12	TRBV7-8	CASSFHSHGYTF
16	TRBV28	CASSRPGLAGLNEQFF
14	TRBV7-3	CASRPDRGNGELFF
13	TRBV6-1	CASSEGAGDGYTF
15	TRBV3-1/TRBV3-2	CASSSRRQGGNTIYF
15	TRBV5-1	CASRPGYQGYNEQFF
14	TRBV19	CASSTPAGIDEQYF
17	TRBV5-8	CASSFGPRGGYTGELFF
15	TRBV7-2	CASSLVGVAINEQFF
15	TRBV5-4	CASSSQGASGNTIYF
13	TRBV30	CAWTGGPYTEAFF
17	TRBV19	CASSIRRTGDMNTEAFF
16	TRBV15	CATSRYIQGGDTEAFF
15	TRBV5-4	CASSLTGRKNYEQYF
14	TRBV30	CAWSSSGRGTEAFF
16	TRBV12-5	CASGLFPGLRDTEAFF
19	TRBV19	CASSLLRFRGAEDTDTQYF
17	TRBV7-8	CASSQVGVRGGDTEAFF
16	TRBV7-9	CASSPHLGQGTDTQYF
13	TRBV6-2/TRBV6-3	CASSRDWAYEQYF
14	TRBV19	CASSVDRGDSPLHF
20	TRBV5-5	CASRFRPGGVTISGANVLTF
17	TRBV7-2	CASSPGLAGGRAGELFF
15	TRBV7-8	CASSWDTSNTGELFF
13	TRBV27	CASSFSEAYEQYF
13	TRBV5-4	CASGLAGVSEQYF
14	TRBV5-1	CASSPSGVQGELFF
15	TRBV7-9	CASSLAAGAYTEAFF
17	TRBV3-1/TRBV3-2	CASSHGDRGLANYGYTF
13	TRBV6-5	CASGGPLNTEAFF
19	TRBV11-2	CASSLVYVNLRTGENTIYF
15	TRBV7-9	CASSSLRDRANEQFF
14	TRBV25-1	CASVWGGTGSPLHF
14	TRBV30	CAWGRDRVTDTQYF
12	TRBV28	CASSLGVNEQFF
14	TRBV7-2	CASSTGTDNSPLHF
12	TRBV25-1	CASSASGSEQYF
14	TRBV6-5	CASSYSQGLSEAFF
14	TRBV6-2/TRBV6-3	CASSQRSGNYEQYF
15	TRBV30	CAWSIGTSSGNTIYF